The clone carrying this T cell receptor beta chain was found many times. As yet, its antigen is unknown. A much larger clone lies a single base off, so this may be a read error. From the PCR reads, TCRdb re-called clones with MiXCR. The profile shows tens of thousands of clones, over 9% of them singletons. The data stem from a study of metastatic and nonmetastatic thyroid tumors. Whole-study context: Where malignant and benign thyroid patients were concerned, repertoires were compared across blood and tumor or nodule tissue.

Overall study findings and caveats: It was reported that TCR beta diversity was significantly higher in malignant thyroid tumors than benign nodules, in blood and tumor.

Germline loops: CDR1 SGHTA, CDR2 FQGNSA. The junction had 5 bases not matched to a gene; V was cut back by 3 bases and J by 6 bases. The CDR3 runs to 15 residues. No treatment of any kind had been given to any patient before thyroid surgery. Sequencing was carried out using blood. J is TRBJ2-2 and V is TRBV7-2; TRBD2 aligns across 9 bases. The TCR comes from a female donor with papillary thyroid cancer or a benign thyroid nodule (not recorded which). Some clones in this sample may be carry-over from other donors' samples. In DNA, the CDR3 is TGTGCCAGCAGCTTGTCCGGGACTAGCCCCGGGGAGCTGTTTTTT. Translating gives CASSLSGTSPGELFF. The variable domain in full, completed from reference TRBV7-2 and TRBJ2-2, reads GAGVSQSPSNKVTEKGKDVELRCDPISGHTALYWYRQSLGQGLEFLIYFQGNSAPDKSGLPSDRFSAERTGGSVSTLTIQRTQQEDSAVYLCASSLSGTSPGELFFGEGSRLTVL.